This is a list of T cell receptor beta chains from one sample in a study of cytomegalovirus exposure and HLA in healthy donors. Method: immunoSEQ multiplex PCR; TCRdb's copy keeps in-frame clones and lacks some. The table records some 99,000 clones, under 80% of them present only once. The specimen sequenced was PBMCs. These receptors all stem from a woman aged 45-65 years in good health and CMV-seropositive. Both conserved end residues are trimmed from each CDR3. The order of the fields is V gene, J gene, CDR3 protein.

V: TRBV28
J: TRBJ2-5
CDR3: ASSLGRGARETQY

V: TRBV10-3
J: TRBJ2-3
CDR3: AISAPGVTDTQY

V: TRBV7-2
J: TRBJ2-5
CDR3: ASSLNPEGTQY

V: TRBV21-1
J: TRBJ2-2
CDR3: ASSPRPGYTGELF

V: TRBV27
J: TRBJ2-1
CDR3: ASSFSGSGTYNEQF

V: TRBV2
J: TRBJ2-3
CDR3: ASGGGWDTQY

V: TRBV5-1
J: TRBJ2-1
CDR3: ASSLTPSSYNEQF

V: TRBV7-2
J: TRBJ2-1
CDR3: ASSLNPGGAEEQF

V: TRBV7-9
J: TRBJ2-5
CDR3: ASSFSDRGGQETQY

V: TRBV5-1
J: TRBJ2-2
CDR3: ASSLANGELF

V: TRBV5-1
J: TRBJ2-1
CDR3: ASTTGTYNEQF

V: TRBV5-4
J: TRBJ1-2
CDR3: ASSPTLTGIEGGYT

V: TRBV29-1
J: TRBJ2-2
CDR3: SVERGGSNTGELF

V: TRBV6-4
J: TRBJ2-1
CDR3: ASSDSASGSYNEQF

V: TRBV27
J: TRBJ2-2
CDR3: ATTWDKNTGELF

V: TRBV19
J: TRBJ1-6
CDR3: ASSIRGQGNSPLH

V: TRBV18
J: TRBJ2-7
CDR3: ASSAGHNYEQY

V: TRBV7-9
J: TRBJ1-5
CDR3: SSSLGYSNQPQH

V: TRBV19
J: TRBJ2-3
CDR3: ASSIGGQGADTQY

V: TRBV5-1
J: TRBJ2-3
CDR3: ASSRGGRTDTQY

V: TRBV6-5
J: TRBJ1-1
CDR3: AGQDRGYTEAF

V: TRBV7-2
J: TRBJ2-2
CDR3: ASSFRTGRNAGELF

V: TRBV27
J: TRBJ2-7
CDR3: ASSSPAAESNEQY

V: TRBV7-3
J: TRBJ2-6
CDR3: ASSLRGSGANVLT

V: TRBV23-1
J: TRBJ1-5
CDR3: ASSQGDRADYQPQH

V: TRBV2
J: TRBJ2-5
CDR3: ASMEGRGETQY

V: TRBV6-5
J: TRBJ1-2
CDR3: ASSSPDRGSYGYT

V: TRBV7-8
J: TRBJ2-5
CDR3: ASSLGQAMVETQY

V: TRBV9
J: TRBJ1-6
CDR3: ASSPSGGWYSPLH

V: TRBV19
J: TRBJ2-7
CDR3: ASSAPGQGAEQY

V: TRBV18
J: TRBJ1-4
CDR3: ASSPARGEKLF

V: TRBV16
J: TRBJ1-1
CDR3: ASSQLANTEAF

V: TRBV29-1
J: TRBJ2-7
CDR3: SAKGTGSYEQY

V: TRBV19
J: TRBJ2-1
CDR3: ASKTTGGRNEQF

V: TRBV7-2
J: TRBJ2-5
CDR3: ASSPQGYVAVIQETQY

V: TRBV5-1
J: TRBJ2-7
CDR3: ASSRSGLADEQY

V: TRBV27
J: -
CDR3: ASSLGAGPYEQY

V: TRBV29-1
J: TRBJ2-7
CDR3: SADTSYEQY

V: TRBV5-4
J: TRBJ2-1
CDR3: ASSLRGGYGEQF

V: TRBV7-6
J: TRBJ2-3
CDR3: ASSPSSTSTDTQY

V: TRBV19
J: TRBJ1-2
CDR3: ASRETENYGYT